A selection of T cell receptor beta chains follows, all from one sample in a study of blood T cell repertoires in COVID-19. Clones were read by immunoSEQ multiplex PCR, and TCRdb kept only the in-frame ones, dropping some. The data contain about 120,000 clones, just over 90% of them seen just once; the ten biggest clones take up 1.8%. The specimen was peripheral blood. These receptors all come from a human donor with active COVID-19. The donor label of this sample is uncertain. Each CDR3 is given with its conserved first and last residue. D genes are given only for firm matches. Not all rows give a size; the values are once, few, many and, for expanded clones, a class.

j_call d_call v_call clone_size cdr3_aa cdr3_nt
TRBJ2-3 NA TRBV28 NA CASSLPSLGRPSTQYF TGTGCCAGCAGTTTACCCTCGCTGGGGCGCCCAAGCACGCAGTATTTT
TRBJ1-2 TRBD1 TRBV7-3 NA CASSLRQGEVDGYTF TGTGCCAGCAGCTTGAGGCAGGGGGAAGTGGATGGCTACACCTTC
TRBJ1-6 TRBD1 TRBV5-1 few CASSRSTGVNNSPLHF TGCGCCAGCAGTCGATCGACAGGGGTTAATAATTCACCCCTCCACTTT
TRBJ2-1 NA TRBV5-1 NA CASSRQERSYNEQFF TGCGCCAGCAGCCGACAGGAGAGGTCCTACAATGAGCAGTTCTTC
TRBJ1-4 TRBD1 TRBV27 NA CASAWTGGNEKLFF TGTGCCAGCGCATGGACAGGGGGTAATGAAAAACTGTTTTTT
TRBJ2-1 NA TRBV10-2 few CASTQVVASSEQFF TGCGCCAGCACCCAGGTGGTAGCTAGCTCTGAGCAGTTCTTC
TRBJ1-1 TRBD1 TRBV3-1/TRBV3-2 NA CASSQRPGGLTNTEAFF TGTGCCAGCAGCCAACGACCAGGGGGGTTAACGAACACTGAAGCTTTCTTT
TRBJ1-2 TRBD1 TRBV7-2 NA CASSLDPGQGPYGYTF TGTGCCAGCAGCTTAGATCCGGGACAGGGTCCCTATGGCTACACCTTC
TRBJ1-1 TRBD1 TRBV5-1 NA CASSSAGQGTEAFF TGCGCCAGCAGCTCCGCGGGACAGGGCACTGAAGCTTTCTTT
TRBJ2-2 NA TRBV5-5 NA CASSGGFPGELFF TGTGCCAGCAGCGGGGGGTTCCCCGGGGAGCTGTTTTTT
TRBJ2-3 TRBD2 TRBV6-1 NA CASSEATGGAADTQYF TGTGCCAGCAGTGAAGCGACGGGGGGGGCGGCAGATACGCAGTATTTT
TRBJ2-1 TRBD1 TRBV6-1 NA CASSEGQGAAQIIEQFF TGTGCCAGCAGTGAGGGACAGGGGGCCGCACAAATCATTGAGCAGTTCTTC
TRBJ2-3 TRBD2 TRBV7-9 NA CASSPIAGITDTQYF TGTGCCAGCAGCCCCATAGCGGGGATCACAGATACGCAGTATTTT